One sample yielded the 29 T cell receptor beta chains listed below, sequenced in a study of blood T cells in healthy people across ages. With a J-beta primer mix and a sample-barcoded 5' primer, a second PCR ran about 7 to 11 cycles. TCRdb processed the 5' RACE reads anew with MiXCR; each CDR3 protein has one entry. The sample has 550,000 to 600,000 distinct CDR3 sequences, roughly 29% seen once. Sequencing was performed on blood. Receptor source: a woman aged 65 to 85 in good health.

The chain combines TRBV19 with TRBJ2-1; TRBD2 agrees at 9 bases. The germline CDR1 and CDR2 sequences are LNHDA and SQIVND (reference sequence). J gave up 8 bases and V 5 bases, and 7 bases lay outside the gene matches. The CDR3 consists of 14 residues. This CDR3 reads CASSGGRVGDEQFF. As DNA, the CDR3 is TGTGCCAGTAGTGGCGGGAGGGTTGGGGATGAGCAGTTCTTC.

The J gene is TRBJ2-7, the V gene TRBV5-1; D may be TRBD1 (5 bases). Germline loops: CDR1 SGHRS, CDR2 YFSETQ. This CDR3 region has 15 residues. The V end lost 0 bases, the J end lost 5 bases, and 15 bases lay between the germline ends. The DNA for the CDR3 is TGCGCCAGCAGCTTGGAACCAGGGCTTGTCGACGAGCAGTACTTC. It translates to CASSLEPGLVDEQYF.

The rearrangement links TRBV13 to TRBJ2-2; D uncertain. Germline CDR1 PRHDT, CDR2 FYEKMQ (reference sequence). This CDR3 contains 13 residues. V dropped 4 bases and J dropped 4 bases, with 7 bases sitting between them. The CDR3 is CASSYYFTGELFF. The CDR3, as DNA: TGTGCCAGCAGCTACTACTTCACCGGGGAGCTGTTTTTT.

This chain connects TRBV10-2 to TRBJ1-2, with 12 nucleotides matching TRBD1. The CDR3 sequence is 15 residues long. Germline-derived CDR1 and CDR2 are WSHSY and SAAADI. V was pared by 4 bases and J by 7 bases, with 7 bases of the junction left unmatched. The CDR3 loop reads CASSVSGQGAGGYTF. Written as DNA, the CDR3 is TGCGCCAGCAGTGTATCGGGACAGGGGGCTGGTGGCTACACCTTC.

There are a few counts of this clonotype. J is TRBJ2-5 and V is TRBV10-3; D gene uncertain. CDR3 length: 13 amino acids. Germline CDR1 ENHRY, CDR2 SYGVKD. The ends were cut back, 4 bases at V and 2 bases at J, with 8 bases in the middle. CDR3 DNA: TGTGCCATCAGTGGGACGGAGCAAGAGACCCAGTACTTC. Residues: CAISGTEQETQYF.

The sample holds a few counts of this clonotype. This chain connects TRBV9 to TRBJ1-2; 9 positions agree with TRBD1. Germline V gives CDR1 SGDLS, CDR2 YYNGEE. This CDR3 has 14 residues. V lost 4 bases to trimming and J lost 8 bases; unmatched junction nucleotides: 9. The CDR3 nucleotides read TGTGCCAGCAGCCCTCGGACAGGGGAAGAGGGCTACACCTTC. Its translation is CASSPRTGEEGYTF.

There are a few counts of this clonotype. CDR3: CASSPPSGSTPEGNEKLFF. The CDR3 DNA follows: TGTGCCAGCAGTCCCCCCTCGGGGTCGACACCTGAGGGGAATGAAAAACTGTTTTTT. V usage is TRBV6-2 or TRBV6-3 and J usage is TRBJ1-4; possibly TRBD1 for D (5 bases). CDR1 is MNHEY and CDR2 is SVGEGT in the germline V gene. This CDR3 contains 19 residues. Trimming removed 5 bases at V and 5 bases at J, with 27 bases between.

The gene calls are TRBV5-1 and TRBJ1-2, with a weak D call TRBD1 (6 bases). The CDR3 loop spans 13 amino acids. CDR1 SGHRS and CDR2 YFSETQ come from the germline V gene. The V end lost 3 bases, the J end lost 5 bases, and 11 bases lay between the germline ends. The CDR3 reads CASSWTEKYGYTF. CDR3 nucleotides: TGCGCCAGCAGCTGGACAGAGAAGTATGGCTACACCTTC.

This clonotype was counted only a few times. J is TRBJ2-5 and V is TRBV14; possible D gene TRBD2, 6 bases. CDR3 length equals 14 residues. CDR1 is SGHDN and CDR2 is FVKESK in the germline V gene. The V end was cut by 6 bases, the J end by 6 bases, with 17 bases between. The CDR3 nucleotides read TGTGCCAGCAGACCTGGAGGGCCGTCCCAGACCCAGTACTTC. Translated: CASRPGGPSQTQYF.

CDR3 sequence: CASRGGFLSGANVLTF. The CDR3 DNA is TGTGCCAGCAGAGGGGGGTTCCTCTCTGGGGCCAACGTCCTGACTTTC. This sequence joins TRBV7-2 and TRBJ2-6, with D perhaps matching TRBD1 or TRBD2 (6 bases each). Germline values: CDR1 SGHTA, CDR2 FQGNSA. Trimming cost V 6 bases and J 0 bases, with 12 bases left between them. CDR3 length: 16 amino acids.

This clonotype has a handful of counts. The chain combines TRBV7-8 with TRBJ1-3, with TRBD1 as a possible D gene (6 bases). The length of the CDR3 is 13 residues. CDR1 and CDR2 (germline): SGHVS, FQNEAQ. Trimming stripped 4 bases from V and 9 bases from J, with 13 bases between. CDR3 region: CASSSTGTGTIYF. CDR3 bases: TGTGCCAGCAGCTCGACAGGCACGGGCACCATATATTTT.

V usage is TRBV6-6 and J usage is TRBJ2-2, with D unclear. CDR1 is MNHNY, CDR2 SVGAGI, per germline (reference sequence). V was shortened by 2 bases and J by 7 bases, with 5 bases between the two germline ends. CDR3 size: 12 residues. The CDR3 DNA reads TGTGCCAGCAGTTACCTGGGCGGGGAGCTGTTTTTT. Protein product: CASSYLGGELFF.

This chain uses TRBV5-1 with TRBJ2-5; 11 bases align to TRBD2. V was clipped by 6 bases and J by 0 bases; unmatched bases: 7. The CDR3 sequence is 16 residues long. Looked up from germline, CDR1 is SGHRS and CDR2 is YFSETQ. The CDR3 coding sequence is TGCGCCAGCACCTCACTAGCGGGGGCCAACCAAGAGACCCAGTACTTC. Translating gives CASTSLAGANQETQYF. The entire variable domain, with the rest obtained from reference TRBV5-1 and TRBJ2-5, is as follows: KAGVTQTPRYLIKTRGQQVTLSCSPISGHRSVSWYQQTPGQGLQFLFEYFSETQRNKGNFPGRFSGRQFSNSRSEMNVSTLELGDSALYLCASTSLAGANQETQYFGPGTRLLVL.

This clonotype has a count of ten or more. The chain recombines TRBV7-6 with TRBJ2-7; D unresolved. Germline values: CDR1 SGHVS, CDR2 FNYEAQ. Trimming took 2 bases from V and 1 from J, leaving 3 bases between them. The CDR3 has 12 amino acids. CDR3 protein: CASSLISYEQYF. As DNA, the CDR3 is TGTGCCAGCAGCTTAATATCCTACGAGCAGTACTTC.

A few counts support this clonotype. The chain combines TRBV7-2 with TRBJ2-1; D is unclear. Germline loops: CDR1 SGHTA, CDR2 FQGNSA. V gave up 0 bases and J gave up 1 base, with 7 bases separating them. This CDR3 comprises 15 residues. CDR3 in DNA: TGTGCCAGCAGCTTAGCGGAGCAATCCTACAATGAGCAGTTCTTC. Its protein product is CASSLAEQSYNEQFF.

CDR3 DNA: TGCGCCAGCAGCTGGCGGGGGGCTCATGGGGGCCCCGGGGAGCTGTTTTTT. Protein: CASSWRGAHGGPGELFF. The chain uses TRBV5-1 and TRBJ2-2; TRBD2 agrees at 8 bases. V lost 3 bases, J lost 6 bases, and 13 bases stayed unmatched. The CDR3 extends over 17 amino acids. Germline V gene sequence: CDR1 SGHRS, CDR2 YFSETQ.

The chain couples TRBV7-9 to TRBJ1-5; 7 bases match TRBD1. Germline V gene data show CDR1 as SEHNR and CDR2 as FQNEAQ (reference sequence). The trim removed 4 bases at V and 2 bases at J, leaving 5 bases unmatched. This CDR3 has 15 residues. CDR3 loop: CASSSDRVGNQPQHF. CDR3 DNA: TGTGCCAGCAGCTCAGACAGGGTGGGCAATCAGCCCCAGCATTTT.

This chain uses TRBV6-2 or TRBV6-3 with TRBJ2-5, with 9 nucleotides matching TRBD2. This CDR3 has 14 amino acids. V was pared by 5 bases and J by 7 bases, with 8 bases of the junction left unmatched. Germline V gene lookup returns CDR1 MNHEY and CDR2 SVGEGT. The CDR3 is CASSRTSDGRTQYF. CDR3 sequence (DNA): TGTGCCAGCAGTCGGACTAGCGACGGGAGGACCCAGTACTTC.

V gene TRBV4-3 combines with J gene TRBJ1-4; unclear D gene. CDR3 length: 13 amino acids. The V gene lost 0 bases and the J gene lost 13 bases, with 12 bases spanning the gap. CDR1 and CDR2 from the germline V gene are LGHNA and YSLEER. The CDR3 DNA is TGCGCCAGCAGCCAAGAGAGGAGACAAGGACTGTTTTTT. It translates to CASSQERRQGLFF.

This clonotype has more than one count but fewer than ten. The chain couples TRBV7-2 to TRBJ2-5; D is possibly TRBD2 (6 bases). The DNA end is more similar to TRBJ2-7, so the J call may be wrong. The V gene's germline CDR1 is SGHTA and CDR2 FQGNSA. The CDR3 consists of 15 residues. The CDR3 protein is CASSLIATSSYEQYF. For the CDR3, the DNA is TGTGCCAGCAGCCTGATAGCGACTAGCTCCTACGAGCAGTACTTC.

This clonotype was detected only a few times. The V gene is TRBV5-1, the J gene TRBJ2-2; 9 bases are a match to TRBD2. The CDR3 loop spans 14 amino acids. Germline CDR1 SGHRS, CDR2 YFSETQ. After removal of 3 bases from V and 7 bases from J, the junction contained 4 bases not matched to a gene. The CDR3 bases are TGCGCCAGCAGCTCCCTAGCGGGGATCGGGGAGCTGTTTTTT. This codes for CASSSLAGIGELFF.

This clonotype was observed a handful of times. The junction shows a germline mismatch at one end, possibly a read error. The chain's CDR3 is CRAVFGDYGYTF. CDR3 coding DNA: TGCCGTGCCGTCTTCGGAGACTATGGCTACACCTTC. The gene calls are TRBV20-1 and TRBJ1-2; D uncertain. CDR1 is DFQATT, CDR2 SNEGSKA, per germline (reference sequence). The CDR3 loop spans 12 amino acids.

V usage is TRBV6-1 and J usage is TRBJ2-1; D is unclear. This CDR3 has 13 residues. The germline V gene encodes CDR1 MNHNS and CDR2 SASEGT. The CDR3 nucleotides read TGTGCAGCCCGCATGAGCTCCTACAATGAGCAGTTCTTC. Amino acids: CAARMSSYNEQFF.

This clonotype was seen a few times. The chain recombines TRBV7-6 with TRBJ2-5; weak D call: TRBD1 (5 bases). Per germline, CDR1 SGHVS and CDR2 FNYEAQ. The CDR3 is 15 residues long. The ends were cut back, 5 bases at V and 5 bases at J, with 18 bases in the middle. The CDR3 DNA follows: TGTGCCAGCAGCCCTCTTGGGGCAGGGAAGGAGACCCAGTACTTC. Protein: CASSPLGAGKETQYF.

The chain links TRBV15 to TRBJ1-4; D is perhaps TRBD1 (5 bases). Trimming took off 1 base at V and 4 bases at J, with 10 bases between the two ends. Per the germline V gene, CDR1 is LNHNV and CDR2 is YYDKDF (reference sequence). The CDR3 sequence is 15 residues long. CDR3 region: CATSRARGGNEKLFF. The CDR3 bases are TGTGCCACCAGCAGAGCACGGGGGGGTAATGAAAAACTGTTTTTT.

V and J are TRBV4-3 and TRBJ2-3; 9 bases line up with TRBD1. V shed 4 bases and J 4 bases; nucleotides not matched to a gene: 6. Per the germline V gene, CDR1 is LGHNA and CDR2 is YSLEER. The CDR3 spans 15 residues. CDR3 coding DNA: TGCGCCAGCAGCCGGGACAGGGTGGGACCAGATACGCAGTATTTT. Its translation: CASSRDRVGPDTQYF.

This clonotype was seen repeatedly, ten times or more. The rearrangement joins TRBV4-2 to TRBJ2-4; the D call may be TRBD1 or TRBD2 (5 bases each). The CDR3 length is 12 residues. Germline V CDR1 and CDR2: LGHNA, YNFKEQ. V lost 4 bases and J lost 15, with 16 bases in between. The CDR3 loop is CASSPGMGPSYF. In DNA form, the CDR3 reads TGTGCCAGCAGCCCAGGGATGGGACCCTCGTACTTC.

The CDR3 DNA reads as TGCAGTACTTTCCGCGTACCAGGCCAAGAGACCCAGTACTTC. This codes for CSTFRVPGQETQYF. V usage is TRBV20-1 and J usage is TRBJ2-5; D remains unclear. V gave up 8 bases and J gave up 1 base, with 17 bases separating them. Germline CDR1 reads DFQATT; CDR2 reads SNEGSKA (reference sequence). This CDR3 has 14 amino acids.

The chain has TRBV18 and TRBJ1-4; the match to TRBD1 covers 7 bases. Losses at the gene ends were 3 bases for V and 8 bases for J; bases not matched to a gene: 6. CDR1 KGHSH and CDR2 LQKENI come from the germline V gene. CDR3 length: 14 amino acids. DNA for the CDR3: TGTGCCAGCTCACCCCAGGGGGAGGACGAAAAACTGTTTTTT. Encoded protein: CASSPQGEDEKLFF.